This is a list of T cell receptor beta chains from one sample in a study of vaccination and CD4 T cells after COVID-19. Their antigens are not known. TCRdb reprocessed the PCR reads via MiXCR and lists one record per CDR3 protein. The sample lists 27,000 or so distinct CDR3 sequences; 49% were seen once. Sequencing was carried out using CD4+ T cells from blood, cultured in vitro. These TCRs come from a human donor who had recovered from COVID-19. Both conserved end residues are part of each CDR3. A D gene is named only where the DNA matches it firmly. Not every row has a clone size; where given, it reads once, few, many or a size class.

TRBJ1-4,-,TRBV20-1,-,CSARDPQRGEKLFF,TGCAGTGCTCGGGACCCACAGAGGGGTGAAAAACTGTTTTTT
TRBJ1-1,-,TRBV5-1,-,CASRGSGSNTEAFF,TGCGCCAGCAGAGGGTCAGGGTCAAACACTGAAGCTTTCTTT
TRBJ1-2,-,TRBV11-2,-,CASSPGQAYGYTF,TGTGCCAGCAGCCCGGGGCAGGCCTATGGCTACACCTTC
TRBJ2-7,-,TRBV6-1,TRBD1,CASFTGTGEYEQYF,TGTGCCAGCTTCACCGGGACAGGGGAATACGAGCAGTACTTC
TRBJ1-2,medium-sized,TRBV27,TRBD1,CATRGLQYGYTF,TGTGCCACCAGGGGGCTTCAGTATGGCTACACCTTC
TRBJ2-1,few,TRBV5-1,-,CASSLFATAGHNEQFF,TGCGCCAGCAGCTTGTTTGCGACCGCCGGCCACAATGAGCAGTTCTTC
TRBJ2-3,-,TRBV6-1,-,CASSIWGTQYF,TGTGCCAGCAGTATCTGGGGTACGCAGTATTTT
TRBJ1-5,-,TRBV5-8,-,CASSSGTLYSNQPQHF,TGTGCCAGCAGCTCCGGGACCCTTTATAGCAATCAGCCCCAGCATTTT
TRBJ2-2,-,TRBV19,-,CASSKRSGQNTGELFF,TGTGCCAGTAGTAAAAGGAGCGGACAGAACACCGGGGAGCTGTTTTTT
TRBJ2-1,-,TRBV20-1,-,CSARGVSEQFF,TGCAGTGCTAGAGGGGTCTCGGAGCAGTTCTTC
TRBJ2-1,-,TRBV20-1,TRBD2,CSAKTSGRSYNEQFF,TGCAGTGCTAAAACTAGCGGGAGATCCTACAATGAGCAGTTCTTC
TRBJ1-1,-,TRBV11-1,-,CASSLDRVNEAFF,TGTGCCAGCAGCTTAGACAGGGTAAATGAAGCTTTCTTT
TRBJ2-1,-,TRBV20-1,TRBD2,CSASVAAGGYNEQFF,TGCAGTGCTAGTGTCGCAGCGGGGGGATACAATGAGCAGTTCTTC
TRBJ2-7,-,TRBV10-3,TRBD2,CAISSAGTSDEQYF,TGTGCCATCAGTTCTGCCGGGACTAGCGACGAGCAGTACTTC
TRBJ2-7,-,TRBV19,TRBD1,CASSIRQGAHYEQYF,TGTGCCAGTAGTATCCGACAGGGTGCGCACTACGAGCAGTACTTC
TRBJ2-4,-,TRBV2,-,CASSGHLKNIQYF,TGTGCCAGCAGCGGACATCTTAAAAACATTCAGTACTTC
TRBJ2-7,once,TRBV27,TRBD1,CASSLLPGTGFYEQYF,TGTGCCAGCAGTCTACTACCCGGGACAGGATTCTACGAGCAGTACTTC
TRBJ2-5,-,TRBV7-2,-,CASSLGRQTQYF,TGTGCCAGCAGCTTAGGAAGGCAGACCCAGTACTTC
TRBJ1-2,-,TRBV6-5,TRBD1,CASSYSGTGSYGYTF,TGTGCCAGCAGTTACTCAGGGACAGGGAGCTATGGCTACACCTTC
TRBJ2-1,once,TRBV6-5,TRBD2,CASSYSPSGGYNEQFF,TGTGCCAGCAGTTACTCTCCTAGCGGGGGCTACAATGAGCAGTTCTTC
TRBJ2-3,-,TRBV6-5,TRBD2,CASSLSGGTDTQYF,TGTGCCAGCAGTTTAAGCGGGGGCACAGATACGCAGTATTTT
TRBJ2-7,-,TRBV6-1,TRBD1,CASSVQTGPYEQYF,TGTGCCAGCAGTGTTCAGACAGGGCCCTACGAGCAGTACTTC
TRBJ2-4,-,TRBV6-1,-,CASSAAPGTAKNIQYF,TGTGCCAGCAGTGCGGCACCCGGGACAGCCAAAAACATTCAGTACTTC
TRBJ2-1,few,TRBV20-1,-,CSASGISGLSYNEQFF,TGCAGTGCTAGCGGGATTAGCGGACTGTCCTACAATGAGCAGTTCTTC
TRBJ2-5,medium-sized,TRBV5-1,TRBD2,CASSLAPTSGGETQYF,TGCGCCAGCAGCTTGGCCCCCACTAGCGGGGGGGAGACCCAGTACTTC
TRBJ2-5,-,TRBV7-2,-,CASSLVEAQYF,TGTGCCAGCAGCTTAGTGGAGGCCCAGTACTTC
TRBJ2-2,-,TRBV30,-,CAWSGAHTGELFF,TGTGCCTGGTCTGGGGCGCACACCGGGGAGCTGTTTTTT
TRBJ1-1,-,TRBV11-2,-,CASKQAGTNEAFF,TGTGCCAGCAAACAAGCTGGGACAAATGAAGCTTTCTTT
TRBJ1-5,few,TRBV12-3/TRBV12-4,-,CASTISQNQPQHF,TGTGCCAGCACCATCTCGCAGAATCAGCCCCAGCATTTT
TRBJ1-5,-,TRBV28,-,CASSSVGSRSNQPQHF,TGTGCCAGCAGTTCGGTGGGCAGTCGAAGCAATCAGCCCCAGCATTTT
TRBJ2-5,-,TRBV11-3,-,CASSLGRTLVETQYF,TGTGCCAGCAGCTTAGGCCGGACACTTGTTGAGACCCAGTACTTC
TRBJ2-1,-,TRBV4-1,TRBD2,CASSPRGGTPEQFF,TGCGCCAGCAGCCCCCGGGGGGGCACCCCTGAGCAGTTCTTC
TRBJ1-5,-,TRBV6-1,-,CASSLHKPEGYSNQPQHF,TGTGCCAGCAGTCTTCACAAACCCGAGGGCTATAGCAATCAGCCCCAGCATTTT
TRBJ1-2,-,TRBV4-1,-,CASSRPGQYYGYTF,TGCGCCAGCAGCCGACCTGGACAGTACTATGGCTACACCTTC
TRBJ2-7,-,TRBV12-3/TRBV12-4,-,CASRPQDFSYEQYF,TGTGCCAGCAGGCCTCAGGACTTCTCCTACGAGCAGTACTTC
TRBJ2-1,few,TRBV5-1,TRBD1,CASTRAGGLLNEQFF,TGCGCCAGCACAAGGGCAGGGGGTCTCCTCAATGAGCAGTTCTTC
TRBJ2-2,few,TRBV6-1,-,CASTNTRVAGELFF,TGTGCCAGCACCAACACCAGGGTCGCCGGGGAGCTGTTTTTT
TRBJ1-2,few,TRBV19,-,CASSSPDTTSYGYTF,TGTGCCAGTAGTAGCCCAGACACTACCTCCTATGGCTACACCTTC
TRBJ1-2,-,TRBV7-9,-,CASSLDSNYGYTF,TGTGCCAGCAGCTTAGACAGTAACTATGGCTACACCTTC
TRBJ1-6,-,TRBV28,-,CASSLPSQNSPLHF,TGTGCCAGCAGTTTACCCAGCCAGAATTCACCCCTCCACTTT
TRBJ1-3,-,TRBV10-3,-,CAISEVAGAGNTIYF,TGTGCCATCAGTGAGGTGGCAGGGGCTGGAAACACCATATATTTT
TRBJ2-3,-,TRBV10-2,TRBD1,CASSGQGATDTQYF,TGCGCCAGCAGCGGACAGGGGGCCACAGATACGCAGTATTTT
TRBJ2-7,-,TRBV28,-,CASSLKTVSYEQYF,TGTGCCAGCAGTTTAAAAACAGTCTCCTACGAGCAGTACTTC
TRBJ1-5,-,TRBV2,-,CASSARAALQPQHF,TGTGCCAGCAGTGCCAGGGCCGCGTTGCAGCCCCAGCATTTT
TRBJ2-3,-,TRBV5-1,TRBD2,CASSFLAGGLRDTQYF,TGCGCCAGCAGCTTCTTAGCGGGGGGCCTTCGGGATACGCAGTATTTT
TRBJ2-6,few,TRBV2,TRBD1,CASSGDRGRSGANVLTF,TGTGCCAGCAGTGGGGACAGGGGACGCTCTGGGGCCAACGTCCTGACTTTC
TRBJ2-3,few,TRBV6-1,TRBD2,CASSLTSGRSTDTQYF,TGTGCCAGCAGCCTTACTAGCGGGCGCAGCACAGATACGCAGTATTTT
TRBJ2-1,-,TRBV19,-,CASSHRDSNNEQFF,TGTGCCAGTAGTCACCGGGACTCAAACAATGAGCAGTTCTTC
TRBJ1-2,medium-sized,TRBV28,-,CASSFFQKGENDYTF,TGTGCCAGCAGTTTTTTCCAGAAAGGTGAAAATGACTACACCTTC
TRBJ2-1,-,TRBV6-1,TRBD2,CASSGGTTVLSYNEQFF,TGTGCCAGCAGTGGCGGGACTACGGTACTCTCCTACAATGAGCAGTTCTTC
TRBJ2-3,-,TRBV10-3,TRBD2,CAISPAGGPADTQYF,TGTGCCATCAGTCCAGCGGGAGGGCCGGCAGATACGCAGTATTTT
TRBJ1-6,-,TRBV7-9,-,CASSSRQRNSPLHF,TGTGCCAGCAGCTCTCGACAGCGAAATTCACCCCTCCACTTT
TRBJ1-2,-,TRBV18,-,CASSRLGTKTNYGYTF,TGTGCCAGCTCACGGCTGGGGACAAAGACCAACTATGGCTACACCTTC
TRBJ2-7,-,TRBV29-1,-,CSVAGNSYEQYF,TGCAGCGTTGCGGGCAACTCCTACGAGCAGTACTTC
TRBJ2-7,-,TRBV10-1,-,CASSPLEFPYEQYF,TGCGCCAGCAGCCCTCTGGAGTTTCCCTACGAGCAGTACTTC
TRBJ1-1,-,TRBV7-8,-,CASSLAREATEAFF,TGTGCCAGCAGCTTAGCCCGTGAGGCCACTGAAGCTTTCTTT
TRBJ2-7,-,TRBV6-5,TRBD1,CASSYSSRDSARSSYEQYF,TGTGCCAGCAGTTACTCGTCCCGGGACAGTGCTAGGAGCTCCTACGAGCAGTACTTC
TRBJ2-7,few,TRBV11-2,TRBD2,CASKGLAGSASYEQYF,TGTGCCAGCAAGGGACTAGCGGGTTCCGCTTCCTACGAGCAGTACTTC
TRBJ2-7,-,TRBV4-1,TRBD2,CASRAGSGGLDEQYF,TGCGCCAGCAGGGCTGGGAGCGGGGGGTTGGACGAGCAGTACTTC